This is a list of T cell receptor beta chains from one sample in a study of blood T cell repertoires in COVID-19. Clones were read by immunoSEQ multiplex PCR, and TCRdb kept only the in-frame ones, dropping some. Here the sample spans about 150,000 clones, roughly 82% being singletons. Sequenced input: peripheral blood. Source of these receptors: a human donor with acute or convalescent COVID-19. The donor label of this sample is uncertain. Both conserved end residues are part of each CDR3. The order of the fields is D gene, CDR3 length, clone size, V gene, J gene, CDR3 DNA, CDR3 protein. D genes are given only for firm matches. Only part of the rows carry a size: once, few, many, or a class if the clone is expanded.

-	13	-	TRBV19	TRBJ2-7	TGTGCCAGCCGAGGGCTCAACTCCGCCGAGCAGTACTTC	CASRGLNSAEQYF
-	16	-	TRBV7-3	TRBJ1-6	TGTGCCAGCAGCTTAAGATCAACAGGGAATAATTCACCCCTCCACTTT	CASSLRSTGNNSPLHF
-	13	-	TRBV15	TRBJ1-3	TGTGCCACCAGCAGAGATTCAGGAAACACCATATATTTT	CATSRDSGNTIYF
-	13	many	TRBV3-1/TRBV3-2	TRBJ2-7	TGTGCCAGCAGTCTACAGGGCTCCTACGAGCAGTACTTC	CASSLQGSYEQYF
TRBD1	14	-	TRBV30	TRBJ2-7	TGTGCCTGGAGTGGGGGACAGGGGTTCTCGGAGCAGTACTTC	CAWSGGQGFSEQYF
-	16	-	TRBV2	TRBJ1-2	TGTGCCAGCAGTGAAATACAGGGCCCCATAATCTATGGCTACACCTTC	CASSEIQGPIIYGYTF
-	17	-	TRBV27	TRBJ1-5	TGTGCCAGCAGTTTAAAACAGGGCGGTAATAGCAATCAGCCCCAGCATTTT	CASSLKQGGNSNQPQHF
-	12	-	TRBV7-9	TRBJ2-7	TGTGCCAGCAGCTTAGTCGTGTACGAGCAGTACTTC	CASSLVVYEQYF
-	15	-	TRBV6-5	TRBJ2-5	TGTGCCAGCAGTTACTCTCGGCGGGGTGGAGAGACCCAGTACTTC	CASSYSRRGGETQYF
-	12	-	TRBV3-1/TRBV3-2	TRBJ1-1	TGTGCCAGCAGCTTCAGTAACACTGAAGCTTTCTTT	CASSFSNTEAFF
TRBD1	17	-	TRBV6-6	TRBJ1-6	TGTGCCAGCAGTCGGACAGGGGAGAGCTCCTATAATTCACCCCTCCACTTT	CASSRTGESSYNSPLHF
-	11	-	TRBV6-5	TRBJ1-2	TGTGCCAGCGGCGGAAACTATGGCTACACCTTC	CASGGNYGYTF
-	15	-	TRBV6-1	TRBJ1-2	TGTGCCATCTCAGCGGGAGATTCCCTTAACTATGGCTACACCTTC	CAISAGDSLNYGYTF
-	14	-	TRBV5-1	TRBJ2-7	TGCGCCAGCAGCTCGACTAACCCCCTTTACGAGCAGTACTTC	CASSSTNPLYEQYF
TRBD1	14	-	TRBV6-6	TRBJ2-7	TGTGCCAGCAGCACGTGGGGACAGGGGAGCGAGCAGTACTTC	CASSTWGQGSEQYF
-	11	-	TRBV2	TRBJ2-1	TGTGCCAGCACGGGTTACAATGAGCAGTTCTTC	CASTGYNEQFF
TRBD1	15	-	TRBV4-3	TRBJ2-7	TGCGCCAGCAGCCTGCAGGGACAGGGGGAGTACGAGCAGTACTTC	CASSLQGQGEYEQYF
TRBD2	18	-	TRBV7-3	TRBJ2-1	TGTGCCAGCAGCTTACTAGCGGGGGCCGCGAGCTCCTACAATGAGCAGTTCTTC	CASSLLAGAASSYNEQFF
-	15	-	TRBV4-1	TRBJ1-2	TGCGCCAGCAGCCAAGGTAGCTTTGGTAACTATGGCTACACCTTC	CASSQGSFGNYGYTF
-	16	few	TRBV7-2	TRBJ2-6	TGTGCCAGCAGCAATGGCCCAGGCGCTGGGGCCAACGTCCTGACTTTC	CASSNGPGAGANVLTF
TRBD1	16	-	TRBV24-1	TRBJ2-2	TGTGCCACCAGTGGCCGACAGGGGGGGAACACCGGGGAGCTGTTTTTT	CATSGRQGGNTGELFF
TRBD1	13	-	TRBV6-5	TRBJ2-7	TGTGCCAGCAGTCCTTCAGGGGGCTACGAGCAGTACTTC	CASSPSGGYEQYF
-	13	-	TRBV19	TRBJ1-5	TGTGCCAGTAGTGAGGGAAGCAATCAGCCCCAGCATTTT	CASSEGSNQPQHF
TRBD2	16	many	TRBV5-1	TRBJ2-3	TGCGCCAGCATCCCAGCGGGGGAGTCTAGCACAGATACGCAGTATTTT	CASIPAGESSTDTQYF
-	15	once	TRBV14	TRBJ1-1	TGTGCCAGCAGCCAAGATGGAGCGTTAAGCACTGAAGCTTTCTTT	CASSQDGALSTEAFF
TRBD1	19	-	TRBV9	TRBJ1-2	TGTGCCAGCAGCGCATTAAAGGGGACAGCCAACAGCCCGTTCTATGGCTACACCTTC	CASSALKGTANSPFYGYTF
-	12	once	TRBV7-2	TRBJ2-5	TGTGCCAGCAGCTTCCGGTCCGAGACCCAGTACTTC	CASSFRSETQYF
-	14	-	TRBV5-1	TRBJ2-7	TGCGCCAGCAGCTTGGGTGACAGCCGCTACGAGCAGTACTTC	CASSLGDSRYEQYF
TRBD1	18	-	TRBV5-4	TRBJ1-3	TGTGCCAGCAGCTTGGGGGGGACAGGGGCGCTGTCTGGAAACACCATATATTTT	CASSLGGTGALSGNTIYF
TRBD2	16	-	TRBV11-3	TRBJ2-3	TGTGCCAGCAGCTTAGGGTCTAGCGGGGGCAAAGATACGCAGTATTTT	CASSLGSSGGKDTQYF
-	12	many	TRBV19	TRBJ1-1	TGTGCCAGTAGTTTTGGCTGGACTGAAGCTTTCTTT	CASSFGWTEAFF
TRBD2	18	-	TRBV3-1/TRBV3-2	TRBJ2-3	TGTGCCAGCAGCCAAGAACTAGCGGGGGGGCGGGTGACAGATACGCAGTATTTT	CASSQELAGGRVTDTQYF
-	12	-	TRBV29-1	TRBJ1-2	TGCAGCGTTGAAAAAGGGAGCTATGGCTACACCTTC	CSVEKGSYGYTF
-	14	-	TRBV6-5	TRBJ1-1	TGTGCCAGCAGGGCAGGGCCGATGAACACTGAAGCTTTCTTT	CASRAGPMNTEAFF
-	13	-	TRBV6-2/TRBV6-3	TRBJ2-7	TGTGCCAGCAGTCTGACACAAACCTACGAGCAGTACTTC	CASSLTQTYEQYF
-	12	-	TRBV20-1	TRBJ1-2	TGCAGTGCTAGTTTATTTGTTCCGGGCTACACCTTC	CSASLFVPGYTF
-	16	-	TRBV5-1	TRBJ2-1	TGCGCCAGCAGCTTGGGAAGTTCCGGAGGGAAAGATGAGCAGTTCTTC	CASSLGSSGGKDEQFF
-	15	-	TRBV7-3	TRBJ2-3	TGTGCCAGCAGCTTAGGACGGGGGTGGACAGATACGCAGTATTTT	CASSLGRGWTDTQYF
TRBD2	13	-	TRBV19	TRBJ2-1	TGTGCCAGCGGGACTAGCGGGGGGGGTGAGCAGTTCTTC	CASGTSGGGEQFF
TRBD1	17	-	TRBV3-1/TRBV3-2	TRBJ2-1	TGTGCCAGCAGGCAAACCCACAGGGGGCGGTTTCACAATGAGCAGTTCTTC	CASRQTHRGRFHNEQFF
TRBD1	14	-	TRBV5-1	TRBJ2-3	TGCGCCAGTGGGAGAGAGGGGGCGACAGATACGCAGTATTTT	CASGREGATDTQYF
TRBD2	17	-	TRBV5-1	TRBJ2-3	TGCGCCAGCAGCCCGGCCGGTAGCGGGGATTTGACAGATACGCAGTATTTT	CASSPAGSGDLTDTQYF
TRBD1	14	-	TRBV19	TRBJ1-5	TGTGCCAGTAGTGCTGACAGGGGGAATCAGCCCCAGCATTTT	CASSADRGNQPQHF
TRBD1	17	few	TRBV7-2	TRBJ1-4	TGTGCCAGCAGCCCGACAGGGGCCGGGCGAACTAATGAAAAACTGTTTTTT	CASSPTGAGRTNEKLFF
-	15	-	TRBV25-1	TRBJ2-3	TGTGCCAGCAGTGAAGTAGACTCCGTAGTGGATACGCAGTATTTT	CASSEVDSVVDTQYF
TRBD2	14	-	TRBV6-5	TRBJ2-7	TGTGCCAGCAGCCGGGAGCGGGGGGCCTACGAGCAGTACTTC	CASSRERGAYEQYF
TRBD1	16	-	TRBV7-9	TRBJ2-5	TGTGCCAGCAGCTTAGAGCGGTCAGGGGGCATGGAGACCCAGTACTTC	CASSLERSGGMETQYF
TRBD1	14	few	TRBV19	TRBJ1-6	TGTGCCAGTTCTTTACAGGGGGGAAATTCACCCCTCCACTTT	CASSLQGGNSPLHF
TRBD1	13	-	TRBV12-3/TRBV12-4	TRBJ1-1	TGTGCCAGCAGCAGGAACAGGGGGACTGAAGCTTTCTTT	CASSRNRGTEAFF
-	11	-	TRBV7-2	TRBJ2-5	TGTGCCAGCAGCCCACAAGAGACCCAGTACTTC	CASSPQETQYF
-	16	-	TRBV11-3	TRBJ2-5	TGTGCCAGCAGCTTAGGAGTAGCGTACGCGCAAGAGACCCAGTACTTC	CASSLGVAYAQETQYF
TRBD2	15	once	TRBV11-2	TRBJ2-7	TGTGCCAGCACCCTCCTACGGGGGGACTCCTACGAGCAGTACTTC	CASTLLRGDSYEQYF
-	15	once	TRBV19	TRBJ2-2	TGTGCCAGTAGTATATTGACTACCTACACCGGGGAGCTGTTTTTT	CASSILTTYTGELFF
TRBD1	16	-	TRBV15	TRBJ1-6	TGTGCCACCAGCAGGGGCGGACAGGGAGATAATTCACCCCTCCACTTT	CATSRGGQGDNSPLHF
TRBD1	14	-	TRBV6-4	TRBJ1-1	TGTGCCAGCAGTGAAGGGGGCGAGAACACTGAAGCTTTCTTT	CASSEGGENTEAFF